Each of the 26 T cell receptor beta chains below was sequenced from the same sample in a study of blood T cell repertoires in COVID-19. TCRdb's table, derived via immunoSEQ multiplex PCR, lists solely in-frame clones and lacks some. The sample lists approximately 12,000 clones, 71% occurring once. Sequencing used peripheral blood. Every receptor here comes from a man aged 60 to 75 with COVID-19, enrolled during active disease.

This clone has more than one count but fewer than ten. The chain is built from TRBV11-3 and TRBJ2-1; 9 positions match TRBD2. Germline CDR1 SGHNT, CDR2 YENEEA. This CDR3 is 15 amino acids long. V shed 1 base and J 4 bases; nucleotides not matched to a gene: 2. The CDR3 loop reads CASSLGSGSYNEQFF. The CDR3 nucleotides are TGTGCCAGCAGCTTAGGTAGCGGGAGTTACAATGAGCAGTTCTTC.

The chain is built from TRBV20-1 and TRBJ2-1; TRBD2 agrees at 10 bases. V lost 3 bases to trimming and J lost 1 base; unmatched junction nucleotides: 3. The CDR3 has 15 amino acids. From germline, CDR1 is DFQATT and CDR2 SNEGSKA (reference sequence). The CDR3 DNA is TGCAGTGCTAGTAGCGGGAGGACGTCCTACAATGAGCAGTTCTTC. It is translated as CSASSGRTSYNEQFF.

This chain uses TRBV4-2 with TRBJ2-5; a possible D gene is TRBD1 (7 bases). The CDR3 spans 15 residues. Germline V gene data show CDR1 as LGHNA and CDR2 as YNFKEQ. Trimming stripped 3 bases from V and 7 bases from J, with 18 bases between. The CDR3, as DNA: TGTGCCAGCAGCCACGGGCAGGGGGAGGAAGTGACCCAGTACTTC. Encoded protein: CASSHGQGEEVTQYF.

The genes are TRBV6-5 and TRBJ2-4; 13 bases are a match to TRBD2. There are 15 residues in the CDR3. Germline loops: CDR1 MNHEY, CDR2 SVGAGI. Trimming removed 4 bases from V and 4 bases from J; junction bases left unmatched: 1. The CDR3 bases are TGTGCCAGCAGTTGGGGACTAGCGGGGAAAAACATTCAGTACTTC. Amino acids: CASSWGLAGKNIQYF.

A few counts support this clone. The chain carries TRBV5-1 and TRBJ1-5; 7 bases match TRBD1. The CDR3 spans 15 residues. The germline gives CDR1 SGHRS, CDR2 YFSETQ. The V segment lost 1 base and the J segment 0 bases; nucleotides outside the gene matches: 1. The CDR3 DNA is TGCGCCAGCAGCTTGACAGGGGATAGCAATCAGCCCCAGCATTTT. Translating gives CASSLTGDSNQPQHF.

The chain carries TRBV7-8 and TRBJ2-7; maybe TRBD2 (6 bases). The ends were cut back, 2 bases at V and 2 bases at J, with 25 bases in the middle. The CDR3 is 19 amino acids. Germline V gene data show CDR1 as SGHVS and CDR2 as FQNEAQ. The CDR3 protein is CASSLSGSDAGTSTYEQYV. CDR3 nucleotide sequence: TGTGCCAGCAGCTTATCCGGATCTGACGCGGGAACCTCTACCTACGAGCAGTACGTC.

The chain joins TRBV5-4 to TRBJ2-6; the D gene is possibly TRBD1 (6 bases). There are 16 residues in the CDR3. Trimming removed 4 bases from V and 2 bases from J, with 13 bases in between. The germline gives CDR1 SGHNT, CDR2 YYREEE (reference sequence). CDR3 sequence reads: CASSADNRAGANVLTF. Written as DNA, the CDR3 is TGTGCCAGCAGCGCAGATAACAGGGCTGGGGCCAACGTCCTGACTTTC.

CDR3 sequence reads: CAISEGSPQPQHF. CDR3 sequence (DNA): TGTGCCATCAGTGAGGGCTCCCCTCAGCCCCAGCATTTT. The chain carries TRBV10-3 and TRBJ1-5, with D uncertain. CDR1 and CDR2 (germline): ENHRY, SYGVKD. V lost 2 bases, J lost 6 bases, and 8 bases lay in between. The CDR3 is 13 residues long.

The chain joins TRBV27 to TRBJ1-1; 9 bases align to TRBD1. The J segment lost 1 base and the V segment lost 5 bases, leaving 5 bases of the junction unmatched. Looked up from germline, CDR1 is MNHEY and CDR2 is SMNVEV (reference sequence). CDR3 length: 15 amino acids. CDR3 loop: CASSARTGANTEAFF. DNA for the CDR3: TGTGCCAGCAGTGCTAGGACAGGGGCGAACACTGAAGCTTTCTTT.

The J gene is TRBJ2-7, the V gene TRBV18, with 7 positions matching TRBD1. The ends lost 6 bases at V and 0 bases at J; junction bases unmatched: 5. CDR1 and CDR2 (germline): KGHSH, LQKENI. This CDR3 contains 14 residues. CDR3 in DNA: TGTGCCAGCTCCACCGCAGGGGGCTCCTACGAGCAGTACTTC. It translates to CASSTAGGSYEQYF.

The chain employs TRBV28 and TRBJ2-7, with a weak D call TRBD2 (5 bases). Trimming removed 5 bases from V and 1 base from J, with 12 bases in between. The CDR3 totals 14 residues. In germline, CDR1 is MDHEN, CDR2 SYDVKM. This chain's CDR3 is CASSVFSGSYEQYF. CDR3 sequence (DNA): TGTGCCAGCAGTGTCTTCAGCGGTTCCTACGAGCAGTACTTC.

The chain carries TRBV28 and TRBJ1-1; maybe TRBD1 (6 bases). CDR3 size: 14 residues. Germline assignment: CDR1 MDHEN and CDR2 SYDVKM. The V and J ends lost 6 bases and 3 bases respectively, with 14 bases between them. DNA for the CDR3: TGTGCCAGCAGCTACGCAGGGGTATACACTGAAGCTTTCTTT. Translated: CASSYAGVYTEAFF.

This chain connects TRBV11-3 to TRBJ2-7; TRBD2 is a possible D gene (6 bases). Between the trimmed V and J ends, which lost 1 base and 0 bases, there was a span of 10 bases. The CDR3 is 15 amino acids. Looked up from germline, CDR1 is SGHNT and CDR2 is YENEEA. CDR3 DNA: TGTGCCAGCAGCTTAGGCCGGGGGAGCTCCTACGAGCAGTACTTC. Protein sequence: CASSLGRGSSYEQYF.

The chain recombines TRBV5-1 with TRBJ2-7; maybe TRBD1 (5 bases). V lost 0 bases and J 2 bases, leaving 18 bases between the germline ends. The CDR3 consists of 17 residues. Germline lookup yields CDR1 SGHRS and CDR2 YFSETQ. The CDR3 is CASSLVGAGSPPYEQYF. The CDR3 DNA follows: TGCGCCAGCAGCTTGGTAGGGGCAGGGTCTCCACCCTACGAGCAGTACTTC.

V is TRBV6-1 and J is TRBJ1-2; D might be TRBD1 (6 bases). The length of the CDR3 is 14 residues. V was clipped by 2 bases and J by 4 bases, with 11 bases between them. Germline lookup yields CDR1 MNHNS and CDR2 SASEGT. The CDR3 loop reads CASSERTAFYGYTF. The CDR3 bases are TGTGCCAGCAGTGAACGGACAGCGTTCTATGGCTACACCTTC.

CDR3 nucleotides: TGTGCCACGAGGGAGACAGGGGGTCGCGAAAAACTGTTTTTT. Residues: CATRETGGREKLFF. The chain carries TRBV10-3 and TRBJ1-4, with 9 positions matching TRBD1. The CDR3 is 14 residues long. V shed 10 bases and J 8 bases; nucleotides not matched to a gene: 11. Per germline, CDR1 ENHRY and CDR2 SYGVKD.

The chain is built from TRBV19 and TRBJ1-5, with a possible D match to TRBD1 (6 bases). Trimming cost V 5 bases and J 7 bases, with 18 bases left between them. This CDR3 has 15 residues. Germline lookup yields CDR1 LNHDA and CDR2 SQIVND (reference sequence). The CDR3 sequence is CASSLQTGWGQPQHF. The DNA for the CDR3 is TGTGCCAGTAGTCTTCAGACAGGCTGGGGACAGCCCCAGCATTTT.

The chain links TRBV5-1 to TRBJ2-2; tentatively, D is TRBD1 (5 bases). The germline V and J ends were trimmed by 4 bases and 1 base, with 11 bases remaining between them. Looked up from germline, CDR1 is SGHRS and CDR2 is YFSETQ. The CDR3 consists of 15 residues. The CDR3 here is CASSPSDRNTGELFF. In DNA, the CDR3 is TGCGCCAGCAGCCCTTCAGACAGGAACACCGGGGAGCTGTTTTTT. The whole variable domain, filled in from reference TRBV5-1 and TRBJ2-2, reads KAGVTQTPRYLIKTRGQQVTLSCSPISGHRSVSWYQQTPGQGLQFLFEYFSETQRNKGNFPGRFSGRQFSNSRSEMNVSTLELGDSALYLCASSPSDRNTGELFFGEGSRLTVL.

The chain uses TRBV6-2 or TRBV6-3 and TRBJ2-1; D may be TRBD2 (5 bases). The germline V gene has CDR1 MNHEY and CDR2 SVGEGT. With 4 bases removed from V and 3 bases from J, the gap between germline ends came to 10 bases. This CDR3 has 14 residues. The CDR3 sequence is CASSFPGFYNEQFF. CDR3 coding DNA: TGTGCCAGCAGTTTCCCGGGATTCTACAATGAGCAGTTCTTC.

This clone was found a few times. The rearrangement joins TRBV5-5 to TRBJ2-7; 7 bases match TRBD1. This CDR3 spans 17 amino acids. J was trimmed by 5 bases and V by 0 bases; bases with no gene match: 14. Germline V gene sequence: CDR1 SGHKS, CDR2 YYEKEE (reference sequence). Here the CDR3 DNA reads TGTGCCAGCAGCTTGGGGGGTTCGGACAGGTGGGACGACGAGCAGTACGTC. This sequence encodes CASSLGGSDRWDDEQYV.

Points on this clone: Compared with germline, one end of the junction differs, possibly owing to a read error. The chain uses TRBV7-7 and TRBJ2-5; 13 nucleotides agree with TRBD2. Germline V lookup: CDR1 SSHAT, CDR2 FNYEAQ (reference sequence). This CDR3 is 15 amino acids long. CDR3 bases: TGTGCTAGCAGTCTCGGACTAGCGGGAGTAGAGACCCAGTACTTC. It is translated as CASSLGLAGVETQYF.

V is TRBV5-5 and J is TRBJ1-4; 8 bases align to TRBD1. Per the germline V gene, CDR1 is SGHKS and CDR2 is YYEKEE (reference sequence). There are 15 residues in the CDR3. V lost 3 bases, J lost 7 bases, and 8 bases stayed unmatched. CDR3 loop: CASSYQGARTEKLFF. The DNA of the CDR3 is TGTGCCAGCAGCTACCAGGGGGCGCGGACTGAAAAACTGTTTTTT. Drawing the rest from reference TRBV5-5 and TRBJ1-4, the complete variable domain is DAGVTQSPTHLIKTRGQQVTLRCSPISGHKSVSWYQQVLGQGPQFIFQYYEKEERGRGNFPDRFSARQFPNYSSELNVNALLLGDSALYLCASSYQGARTEKLFFGSGTQLSVL.

V usage is TRBV5-4 and J usage is TRBJ2-1; D gene unclear. There are 15 residues in the CDR3. CDR1 SGHNT and CDR2 YYREEE come from the germline V gene (reference sequence). V lost 6 bases and J lost 4, with 17 bases in between. The CDR3 nucleotides read TGTGCCAGCACCGTGACTGGCTTACTATACAATGAGCAGTTCTTC. Its translation: CASTVTGLLYNEQFF.

This chain joins TRBV6-5 and TRBJ1-2; perhaps TRBD1 as D (6 bases). CDR3 size: 15 residues. Germline V gene sequence: CDR1 MNHEY, CDR2 SVGAGI. The germline V and J ends were trimmed by 0 bases and 4 bases, with 12 bases remaining between them. The CDR3 loop reads CASSYSESRGYGYTF. The CDR3 DNA sequence: TGTGCCAGCAGTTACTCGGAGAGCAGGGGCTATGGCTACACCTTC.

The chain combines TRBV14 with TRBJ1-2; TRBD1 is a possible D gene (5 bases). The CDR3 length is 16 residues. The germline CDR1 and CDR2 sequences are SGHDN and FVKESK. Trimming took off 4 bases at V and 1 base at J, with 16 bases between the two ends. Here the CDR3 reads CASSPTFGGDNYGYTF. The CDR3 DNA reads as TGTGCCAGCAGCCCCACCTTCGGGGGAGATAACTATGGCTACACCTTC.

There are a few counts of this clone. This chain uses TRBV30 with TRBJ2-5, with a weak D call TRBD2 (6 bases). The V gene lost 3 bases and the J gene lost 7 bases, with 21 bases spanning the gap. The CDR3 is 15 residues long. Germline V gene lookup returns CDR1 GTSNPN and CDR2 SVGIG (reference sequence). The CDR3 region is CAWRLARPPGRTQYF. In DNA, the CDR3 is TGTGCCTGGAGACTGGCTAGACCGCCCGGGAGGACCCAGTACTTC. The whole variable domain, filled in from reference TRBV30 and TRBJ2-5, reads SQTIHQWPATLVQPVGSPLSLECTVEGTSNPNLYWYRQAAGRGLQLLFYSVGIGQISSEVPQNLSASRPQDRQFILSSKKLLLSDSGFYLCAWRLARPPGRTQYFGPGTRLLVL.